This T cell receptor (beta chain) derives from a study of early T cells in non-severe SARS-CoV-2 infection. At the level of the study: Sequencing was performed on bulk RNA from unsorted whole blood, leaving chains unpaired. Overall study results and limits: Reliance on VDJdb matching favored anti-spike CD8 responses; private and CD4 specificities were missed.

CDR3 length equals 15 residues. V was trimmed by 4 bases and J by 4 bases, leaving 16 bases between them. Germline CDR1 is MNHNY and CDR2 is SVGAGI (reference sequence). This clonotype was recorded at least ten times. Its antigen remains unidentified. Attached unique molecular identifiers marked individual cDNA molecules. TCRdb ran MiXCR on the 5' RACE reads and lists one entry per CDR3 protein. The sample includes 65,000 to 80,000 distinct CDR3 sequences, approximately 11% of them seen just once. The rearrangement links TRBV6-6 to TRBJ1-2; D is perhaps TRBD1 (6 bases). Sequencing input: whole blood. The receptor was isolated from an adult who was a healthcare worker with PCR-confirmed SARS-CoV-2 infection or an uninfected control (not recorded which). The CDR3 loop reads CASSLNREAAYGYTF. DNA for the CDR3: TGTGCCAGCAGTTTGAACAGGGAGGCGGCCTATGGCTACACCTTC.